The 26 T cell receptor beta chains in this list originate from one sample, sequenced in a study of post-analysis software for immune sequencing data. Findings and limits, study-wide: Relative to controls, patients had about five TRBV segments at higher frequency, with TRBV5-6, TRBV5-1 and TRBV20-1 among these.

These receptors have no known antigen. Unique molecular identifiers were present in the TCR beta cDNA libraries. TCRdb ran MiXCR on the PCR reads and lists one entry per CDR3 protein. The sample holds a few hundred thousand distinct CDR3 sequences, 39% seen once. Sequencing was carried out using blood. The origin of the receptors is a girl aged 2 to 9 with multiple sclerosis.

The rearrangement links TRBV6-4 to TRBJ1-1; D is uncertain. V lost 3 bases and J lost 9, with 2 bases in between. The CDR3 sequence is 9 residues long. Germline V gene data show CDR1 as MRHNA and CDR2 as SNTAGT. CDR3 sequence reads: CASSDKAFF. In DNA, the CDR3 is TGTGCCAGCAGTGATAAAGCTTTCTTT.

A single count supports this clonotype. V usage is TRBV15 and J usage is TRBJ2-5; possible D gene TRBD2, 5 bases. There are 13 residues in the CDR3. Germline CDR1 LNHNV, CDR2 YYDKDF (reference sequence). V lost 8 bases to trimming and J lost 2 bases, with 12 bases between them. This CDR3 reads CATWQDFQETQYF. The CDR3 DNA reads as TGTGCCACCTGGCAGGACTTTCAAGAGACCCAGTACTTC.

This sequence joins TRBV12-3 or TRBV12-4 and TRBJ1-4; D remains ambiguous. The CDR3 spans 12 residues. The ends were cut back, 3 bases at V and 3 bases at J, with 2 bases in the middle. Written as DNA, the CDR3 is TGTGCCAGCAGTTTTGCTAATGAAAAACTGTTTTTT. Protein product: CASSFANEKLFF.

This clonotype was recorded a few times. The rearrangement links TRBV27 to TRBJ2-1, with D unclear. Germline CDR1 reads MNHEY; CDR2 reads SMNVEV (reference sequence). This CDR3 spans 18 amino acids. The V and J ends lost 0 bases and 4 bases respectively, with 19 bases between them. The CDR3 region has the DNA TGTGCCAGCAGTTTATCTGGCGGCCGATGGACCCATTACAATGAGCAGTTCTTC. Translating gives CASSLSGGRWTHYNEQFF.

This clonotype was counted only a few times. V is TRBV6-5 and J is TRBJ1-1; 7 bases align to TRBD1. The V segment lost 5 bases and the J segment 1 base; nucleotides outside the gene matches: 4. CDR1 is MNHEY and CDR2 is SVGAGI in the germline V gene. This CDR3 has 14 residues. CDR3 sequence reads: CASSRQGPNTEAFF. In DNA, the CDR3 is TGTGCCAGCAGTAGACAGGGACCGAACACTGAAGCTTTCTTT.

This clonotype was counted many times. This CDR3 is CASSTSDGVSYEQYF. The CDR3 DNA follows: TGTGCCAGCAGTACTAGCGACGGGGTCTCCTACGAGCAGTACTTC. The gene calls are TRBV27 and TRBJ2-7, with 7 bases matching TRBD2. The CDR3 consists of 15 residues. The trim removed 5 bases at V and 0 bases at J, leaving 7 bases unmatched. Looked up from germline, CDR1 is MNHEY and CDR2 is SMNVEV (reference sequence).

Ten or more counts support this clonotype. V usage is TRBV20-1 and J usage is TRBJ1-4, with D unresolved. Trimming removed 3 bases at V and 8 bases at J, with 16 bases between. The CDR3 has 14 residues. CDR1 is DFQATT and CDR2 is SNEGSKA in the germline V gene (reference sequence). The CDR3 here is CSASGSDNQEKLFF. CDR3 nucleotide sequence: TGCAGTGCTAGCGGGAGTGACAACCAAGAAAAACTGTTTTTT.

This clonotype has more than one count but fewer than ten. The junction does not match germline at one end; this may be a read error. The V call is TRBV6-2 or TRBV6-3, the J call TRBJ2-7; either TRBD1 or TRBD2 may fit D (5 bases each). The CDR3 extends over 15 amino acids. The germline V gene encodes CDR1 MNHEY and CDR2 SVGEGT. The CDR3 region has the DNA TGTGCCAGCAGTCACTCCGGGACGGGTGTATACGAGCAGTACTTC. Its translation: CASSHSGTGVYEQYF.

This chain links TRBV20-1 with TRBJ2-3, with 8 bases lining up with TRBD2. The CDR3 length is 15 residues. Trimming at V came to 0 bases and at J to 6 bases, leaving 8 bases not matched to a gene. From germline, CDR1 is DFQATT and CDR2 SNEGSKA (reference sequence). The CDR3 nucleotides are TGCAGTGCTAGAGATCTTCGACTAGCGAGGGATACGCAGTATTTT. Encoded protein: CSARDLRLARDTQYF.

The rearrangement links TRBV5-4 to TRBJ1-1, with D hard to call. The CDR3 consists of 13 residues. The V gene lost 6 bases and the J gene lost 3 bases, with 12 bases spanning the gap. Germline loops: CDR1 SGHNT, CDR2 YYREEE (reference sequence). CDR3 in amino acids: CASTRGSYTEAFF. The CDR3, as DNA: TGTGCCAGCACCCGAGGTTCTTACACTGAAGCTTTCTTT.

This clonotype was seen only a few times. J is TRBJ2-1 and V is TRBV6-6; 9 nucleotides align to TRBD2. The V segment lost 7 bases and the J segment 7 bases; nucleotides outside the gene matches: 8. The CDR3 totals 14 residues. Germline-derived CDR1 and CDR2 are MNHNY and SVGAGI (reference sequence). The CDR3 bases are TGTGCCAGCAACCCCGCTAGCGGGGTTAATGAGCAGTTCTTC. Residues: CASNPASGVNEQFF.

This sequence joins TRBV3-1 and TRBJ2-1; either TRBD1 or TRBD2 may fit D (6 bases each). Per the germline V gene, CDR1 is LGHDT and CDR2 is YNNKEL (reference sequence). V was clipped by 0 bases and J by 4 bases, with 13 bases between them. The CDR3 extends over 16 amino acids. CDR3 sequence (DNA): TGTGCCAGCAGCCAAGAAGGGGGGACACTTTACAATGAGCAGTTCTTC. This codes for CASSQEGGTLYNEQFF.

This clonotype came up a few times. The CDR3 reads CASYGGDTQYF. The CDR3 region has the DNA TGTGCCAGTTACGGCGGAGATACGCAGTATTTT. The chain couples TRBV2 to TRBJ2-3; D gene ambiguous. From germline, CDR1 is SNHLY and CDR2 FYNNEI. Trimming cost V 9 bases and J 5 bases, with 9 bases left between them. The CDR3 length is 11 residues.

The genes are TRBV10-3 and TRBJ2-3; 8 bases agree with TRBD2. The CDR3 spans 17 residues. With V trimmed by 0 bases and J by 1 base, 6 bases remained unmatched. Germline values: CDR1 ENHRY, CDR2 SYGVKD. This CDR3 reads CAISESQPLAGTDTQYF. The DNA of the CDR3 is TGTGCCATCAGTGAGTCACAACCACTAGCGGGCACAGATACGCAGTATTTT.

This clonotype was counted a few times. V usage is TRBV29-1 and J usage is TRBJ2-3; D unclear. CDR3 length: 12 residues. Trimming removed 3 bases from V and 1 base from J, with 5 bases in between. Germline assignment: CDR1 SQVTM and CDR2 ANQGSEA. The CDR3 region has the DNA TGCAGCGTTGAGGACCGCACAGATACGCAGTATTTT. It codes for CSVEDRTDTQYF.

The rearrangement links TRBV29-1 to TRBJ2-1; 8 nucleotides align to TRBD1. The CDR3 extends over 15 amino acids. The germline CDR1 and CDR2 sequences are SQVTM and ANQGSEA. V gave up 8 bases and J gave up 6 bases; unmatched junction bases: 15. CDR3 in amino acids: CSSRGAGRGPNEQFF. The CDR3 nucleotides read TGCAGCTCACGAGGGGCTGGCAGGGGGCCCAATGAGCAGTTCTTC.

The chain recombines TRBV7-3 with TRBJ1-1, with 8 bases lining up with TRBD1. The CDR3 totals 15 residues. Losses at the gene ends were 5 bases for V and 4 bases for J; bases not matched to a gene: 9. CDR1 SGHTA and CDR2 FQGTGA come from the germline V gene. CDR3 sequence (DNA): TGTGCCAGCAGCGCCCACAGGGGGGGGGCCACTGAAGCTTTCTTT. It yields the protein CASSAHRGGATEAFF. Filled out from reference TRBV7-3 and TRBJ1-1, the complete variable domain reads GAGVSQTPSNKVTEKGKYVELRCDPISGHTALYWYRQSLGQGPEFLIYFQGTGAADDSGLPNDRFFAVRPEGSVSTLKIQRTERGDSAVYLCASSAHRGGATEAFFGQGTRLTVV.

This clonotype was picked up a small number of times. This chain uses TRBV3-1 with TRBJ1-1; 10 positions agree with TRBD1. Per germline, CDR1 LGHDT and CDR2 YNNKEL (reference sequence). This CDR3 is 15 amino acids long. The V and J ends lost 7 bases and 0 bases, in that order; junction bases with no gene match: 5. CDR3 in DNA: TGTGCCAGCACCGCGACAGGGGGCATGAACACTGAAGCTTTCTTT. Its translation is CASTATGGMNTEAFF.

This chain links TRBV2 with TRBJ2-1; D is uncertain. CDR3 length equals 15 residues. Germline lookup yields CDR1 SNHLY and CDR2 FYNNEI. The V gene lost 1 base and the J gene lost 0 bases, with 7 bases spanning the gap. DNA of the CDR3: TGTGCCAGCAGTGAAGGCCAGAGCTCCTACAATGAGCAGTTCTTC. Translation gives CASSEGQSSYNEQFF. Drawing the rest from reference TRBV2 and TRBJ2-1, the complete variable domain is EPEVTQTPSHQVTQMGQEVILRCVPISNHLYFYWYRQILGQKVEFLVSFYNNEISEKSEIFDDQFSVERPDGSNFTLKIRSTKLEDSAMYFCASSEGQSSYNEQFFGPGTRLTVL.

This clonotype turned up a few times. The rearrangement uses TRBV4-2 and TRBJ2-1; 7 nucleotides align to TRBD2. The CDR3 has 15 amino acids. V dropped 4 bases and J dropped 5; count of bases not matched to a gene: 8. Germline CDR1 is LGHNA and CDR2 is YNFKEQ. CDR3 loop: CASSLLSGGDNEQFF. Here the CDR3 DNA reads TGTGCCAGCAGCCTTCTTAGTGGGGGGGACAATGAGCAGTTCTTC.

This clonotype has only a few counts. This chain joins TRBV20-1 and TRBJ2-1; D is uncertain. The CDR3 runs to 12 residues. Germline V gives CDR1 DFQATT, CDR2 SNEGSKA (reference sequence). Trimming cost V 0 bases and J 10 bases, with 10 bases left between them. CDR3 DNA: TGCAGTGCTAGAGATCAAGGACGCGAGCAGTTCTTC. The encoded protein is CSARDQGREQFF.

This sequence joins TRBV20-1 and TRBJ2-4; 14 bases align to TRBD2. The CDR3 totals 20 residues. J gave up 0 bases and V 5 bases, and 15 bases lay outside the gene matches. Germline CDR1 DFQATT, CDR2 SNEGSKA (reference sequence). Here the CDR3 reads CSASKGTSGSGPPAKNIQYF. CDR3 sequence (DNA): TGCAGTGCTTCGAAAGGGACTAGCGGGAGTGGACCCCCAGCCAAAAACATTCAGTACTTC.

The CDR3 sequence is CASSLRNRGSSYNEQFF. In DNA form, the CDR3 reads TGCGCCAGCAGCTTGCGAAACAGGGGTAGCTCCTACAATGAGCAGTTCTTC. The chain couples TRBV5-1 to TRBJ2-1; 7 nucleotides match TRBD1. The V gene end was trimmed by 1 base and the J gene end by 0 bases; junction bases not matched to a gene: 7. The CDR3 length is 17 residues. Germline CDR1 is SGHRS and CDR2 is YFSETQ.

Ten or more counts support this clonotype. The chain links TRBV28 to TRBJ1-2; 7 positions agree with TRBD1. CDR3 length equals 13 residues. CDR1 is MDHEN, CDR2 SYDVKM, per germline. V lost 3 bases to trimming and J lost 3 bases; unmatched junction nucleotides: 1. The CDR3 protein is CASSFGQDYGYTF. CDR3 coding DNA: TGTGCCAGCAGTTTCGGACAGGACTATGGCTACACCTTC.

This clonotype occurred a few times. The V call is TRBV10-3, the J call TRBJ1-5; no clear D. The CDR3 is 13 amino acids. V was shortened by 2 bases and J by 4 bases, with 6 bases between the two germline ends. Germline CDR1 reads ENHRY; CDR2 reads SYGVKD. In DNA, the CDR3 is TGTGCCATCAGTGAGGTTGCGAATCAGCCCCAGCATTTT. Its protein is CAISEVANQPQHF.

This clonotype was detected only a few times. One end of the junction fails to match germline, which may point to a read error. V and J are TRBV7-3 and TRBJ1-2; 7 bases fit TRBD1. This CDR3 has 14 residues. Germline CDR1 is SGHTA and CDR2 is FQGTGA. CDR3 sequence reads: CACSLQGVLGGYTF. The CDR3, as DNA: TGTGCCTGCAGCCTCCAGGGGGTCCTGGGTGGCTACACCTTC.